This T cell receptor (beta chain) was identified during a study of shared clonotypes between healthy human individuals. TCRdb's table, derived via immunoSEQ multiplex PCR, lists solely in-frame clones and lacks some. The sample has about 1.1 million clones, about four fifths seen once. The receptor was isolated from a man younger than 30 in good health. Some clones in this sample may be carry-over from other donors' samples. Sequenced material: memory CD4+ T cells from PBMCs. Described subset: CD45RA-negative fraction.

The CDR3 region is CASSLAGTLEETQYF. The CDR3 coding sequence is TGCGCCAGCAGCTTGGCCGGGACACTTGAAGAGACCCAGTACTTC. The genes are TRBV5-1 and TRBJ2-5; D is possibly TRBD1 (6 bases). The V end was cut by 0 bases, the J end by 3 bases, with 12 bases between. Looked up from germline, CDR1 is SGHRS and CDR2 is YFSETQ. The length of the CDR3 is 15 residues. Using reference TRBV5-1 and TRBJ2-5 for the parts outside the CDR3, the full variable domain is KAGVTQTPRYLIKTRGQQVTLSCSPISGHRSVSWYQQTPGQGLQFLFEYFSETQRNKGNFPGRFSGRQFSNSRSEMNVSTLELGDSALYLCASSLAGTLEETQYFGPGTRLLVL.